This T cell receptor beta chain emerged from a study of identical twins' blood T cells. Study-wide findings and caveats: Shared environment remains a possible cause of twin similarity.

Germline-derived CDR1 and CDR2 are DFQATT and SNEGSKA (reference sequence). CDR3 length equals 13 residues. Deletions cut 5 bases from V and 8 bases from J, with 18 bases between. In TCRdb, the 5' RACE reads were re-called with MiXCR into one record per CDR3 protein. Counted here are 350,000 to 400,000 distinct CDR3 sequences, 28% occurring once; the ten biggest clones make up more than 5.5%. Details on this clonotype: Its matching antigen is unknown.

Input material: PBMCs. The genes are TRBV20-1 and TRBJ1-2; the D gene is possibly TRBD1 (6 bases). The source is a woman aged 18 to 55 in good health. The CDR3 is CSAVRAGVYGYTF. CDR3 coding DNA: TGCAGTGCTGTTAGGGCAGGGGTATACGGCTACACCTTC.